Listed below are T cell receptor beta chains from one sample, sequenced in a study of Graves' ophthalmopathy and Graves' hyperthyroidism. TCRdb used MiXCR to reprocess the multiplex PCR reads, holding one entry per CDR3 protein. Of about 1.1 million distinct CDR3 sequences in the sample, approximately 35% were seen once. Sequencing was carried out using peripheral blood or thyroid tissue (not recorded which). The origin of the receptors is an adult man with Graves' hyperthyroidism. Each CDR3 is given with its conserved first and last residue. A D gene is named only where the DNA matches it firmly. Clone size is not always given. Where it is, it says once, few, many or a class for expanded clones.

V	size	J	D	DNA	CDR3
TRBV7-9	many	TRBJ1-5	NA	TGTGCCAGCAGCTTGGAGAATCAGCCCCAGCATTTT	CASSLENQPQHF
TRBV27	NA	TRBJ1-4	NA	NA	CASSSSAGRKLFF
TRBV14	many	TRBJ1-1	NA	TGTGCCAGCAGCCACCGATGGGGCACTGAAGCTTTCTTT	CASSHRWGTEAFF
TRBV29-1	NA	TRBJ1-5	TRBD1	TGCAACTTAGGACAGGGCGGGAATCAGCCCCAGCATTTT	CNLGQGGNQPQHF
TRBV5-5	NA	TRBJ2-7	TRBD2	TGTGCCAGCAGCTTATTGAGGTCACCCGGACTAGCGGGAGCCTACGAGCAGTACTTC	CASSLLRSPGLAGAYEQYF
TRBV7-2	NA	TRBJ2-2	TRBD2	TGTGCCAGCAGCCAAGATTCTAGCGGGAGTTGGAACACCGGGGAGCTGTTTTTT	CASSQDSSGSWNTGELFF
TRBV5-1	many	TRBJ2-2	NA	TGCGCCAGCAGCTTGCTACAGGTGCACGGGGAGCTGTTTTTT	CASSLLQVHGELFF
TRBV19	NA	TRBJ2-7	TRBD1	TGTGCCAGTAGTATAGGACTGGGACAGAGCTCCTACGAGCAGTACTTC	CASSIGLGQSSYEQYF
TRBV6-6	few	TRBJ1-1	NA	TGTGCCAGCAACAACGGAAGGAACACTGAAGCTTTCTTT	CASNNGRNTEAFF
TRBV19	many	TRBJ1-6	TRBD1	TGTGCCAGTAGTAACGGACAGGGAAGAACGTCACCCCTCCACTTT	CASSNGQGRTSPLHF
TRBV2	many	TRBJ2-7	TRBD1	TGTGCCAGCAAACCAGACAGGGCCACTCGCTACGAGCAGTACTTC	CASKPDRATRYEQYF
TRBV9	few	TRBJ1-3	NA	TGTGCCAGCAGCGTAGAAGACCCCTCCGGGACTGGGATTATCGGAAACACCATATATTTT	CASSVEDPSGTGIIGNTIYF